This entry lists 15 T cell receptor beta chains sequenced from one sample in a study of CD8+ T cells in alopecia areata. Following extraction, RNA underwent reverse transcription to cDNA, which served as the sequencing template. Assay used: immunoSEQ multiplex PCR; TCRdb lists only in-frame clones, some missing. The sample yields 200,000 or so clones, less than 45% seen once. This sample's treatment: oral pan-JAK inhibitor, 5-10 mg twice daily. The input for sequencing was CD4+ T cells sorted from blood, taken between weeks 30 and 35, from a patient treated with tofacitinib. The receptors shown here come from a human donor with alopecia areata.

In this sample, this clone turned up a few times. The chain employs TRBV7-9 and TRBJ1-2; no definite D call. Germline V gives CDR1 SEHNR, CDR2 FQNEAQ (reference sequence). The length of the CDR3 is 11 residues. V gave up 1 base and J gave up 7 bases, with 4 bases separating them. The DNA for the CDR3 is TGTGCCAGCAGCTTAGAGGGTGGCTACACCTTC. Its translation: CASSLEGGYTF.

V gene TRBV9 combines with J gene TRBJ1-1; D ambiguous. Per germline, CDR1 SGDLS and CDR2 YYNGEE. The CDR3 has 15 residues. The V end was cut by 2 bases, the J end by 1 base, with 12 bases between. CDR3 DNA: TGTGCCAGCAGCGTCGAAGGGCGACCGAACACTGAAGCTTTCTTT. It codes for CASSVEGRPNTEAFF.

The chain joins TRBV30 to TRBJ2-2; D gene ambiguous. The CDR3 length is 13 residues. V was pared by 0 bases and J by 5 bases, with 7 bases between. Germline CDR1 GTSNPN, CDR2 SVGIG (reference sequence). The CDR3 DNA is TGTGCCTGGAGTGTACGCCGAACCGGGGAGCTGTTTTTT. As protein: CAWSVRRTGELFF.

The V gene is TRBV27, the J gene TRBJ2-6, with unresolved D. The CDR3 consists of 15 residues. Trimming left V 6 bases short and J 0 bases short, with 9 bases between. Germline CDR1 reads MNHEY; CDR2 reads SMNVEV (reference sequence). The CDR3 coding sequence is TGTGCCAGCAGCTCCCCAGGCTCTGGGGCCAACGTCCTGACTTTC. Residues: CASSSPGSGANVLTF.

This clone was seen a few times. This chain connects TRBV19 to TRBJ2-1; 9 nucleotides line up with TRBD1. This CDR3 has 15 amino acids. V lost 4 bases to trimming and J lost 3 bases; unmatched junction nucleotides: 4. The germline gives CDR1 LNHDA, CDR2 SQIVND (reference sequence). The CDR3 nucleotides read TGTGCCAGTAGTAAGGGACAGGGCTTCTACAATGAGCAGTTCTTC. Its translation: CASSKGQGFYNEQFF.

This clone appeared a few times. The J gene is TRBJ1-2, the V gene TRBV6-5; TRBD1 matches 8 bases. The V gene's germline CDR1 is MNHEY and CDR2 SVGAGI. The CDR3 loop spans 14 amino acids. The ends lost 6 bases at V and 1 base at J; junction bases unmatched: 4. The CDR3 region is CASRFGQGNYGYTF. In nucleotides, the CDR3 is TGTGCCAGCAGGTTCGGACAGGGTAACTATGGCTACACCTTC.

This clone has more than one count but fewer than ten. The same CDR3 can be traced to other DNA sequences in this sample. DNA of the CDR3: TGCGCCAGCAGCTTGTCAGGTCAAGAGACCCAGTACTTC. It is translated as CASSLSGQETQYF. The chain has TRBV5-1 and TRBJ2-5; D remains unclear. CDR3 length: 13 residues. Deletions cut 1 base from V and 2 bases from J, with 6 bases between. Germline V lookup: CDR1 SGHRS, CDR2 YFSETQ.

This clone was seen only a few times. In DNA, the CDR3 is TGTGCCAGCGGACAGGGACACAGGTTTAGCACAGATACGCAGTATTTT. Residues: CASGQGHRFSTDTQYF. The chain couples TRBV7-3 to TRBJ2-3; TRBD1 matches at 8 bases. The CDR3 contains 16 residues. Germline V gives CDR1 SGHTA, CDR2 FQGTGA. The junction had 10 bases not matched to a gene; V was cut back by 8 bases and J by 0 bases.

The table lists this clone with a few counts. The CDR3 sequence is CASTLRLAGASGELFF. The CDR3 region has the DNA TGCGCCAGCACCCTTCGACTAGCGGGAGCGTCCGGGGAGCTGTTTTTT. V is TRBV4-1 and J is TRBJ2-2; 12 bases match TRBD2. The junction had 9 bases not matched to a gene; V was cut back by 7 bases and J by 6 bases. Germline values: CDR1 MGHRA, CDR2 YSYEKL. The length of the CDR3 is 16 residues.

This clone was detected many times. The chain carries TRBV7-9 and TRBJ2-7; 8 bases map to TRBD1. V trimming: 5 bases; J trimming: 4 bases; junction bases outside the gene matches: 10. This CDR3 contains 15 residues. Germline assignment: CDR1 SEHNR and CDR2 FQNEAQ (reference sequence). The CDR3 DNA follows: TGTGCCAGCAGCCCCCGGACAGGGAAAGGTTACGAGCAGTACTTC. This codes for CASSPRTGKGYEQYF.

The chain couples TRBV28 to TRBJ2-5; 8 positions match TRBD2. The CDR3 totals 15 residues. CDR1 MDHEN and CDR2 SYDVKM come from the germline V gene. With V trimmed by 6 bases and J by 5 bases, 11 bases remained unmatched. Here the CDR3 reads CASSHTSGRPETQYF. The DNA of the CDR3 is TGTGCCAGCAGCCACACTAGCGGAAGGCCGGAGACCCAGTACTTC.

In the case of this clone: The sample carries other DNA sequences with the same CDR3. The rearrangement links TRBV15 to TRBJ2-3; D not certain. The CDR3 is made up of 14 amino acids. CDR1 is LNHNV, CDR2 YYDKDF, per germline (reference sequence). The V and J ends lost 1 base and 0 bases respectively, with 5 bases between them. The CDR3 DNA follows: TGTGCCACCAGCAGAGCAGCTAGCACAGATACGCAGTATTTT. This translates into CATSRAASTDTQYF. Full variable domain (remainder filled in from reference TRBV15 and TRBJ2-3): DAMVIQNPRYQVTQFGKPVTLSCSQTLNHNVMYWYQQKSSQAPKLLFHYYDKDFNNEADTPDNFQSRRPNTSFCFLDIRSPGLGDTAMYLCATSRAASTDTQYFGPGTRLTVL.

The chain has TRBV5-1 and TRBJ2-6; D not resolved. CDR1 is SGHRS and CDR2 is YFSETQ in the germline V gene. The CDR3 covers 14 residues. Deletions cut 3 bases from V and 4 bases from J, with 8 bases between. CDR3 nucleotides: TGCGCCAGCAGCTCCCCCCGGGGGGCCAACGTCCTGACTTTC. Encoded protein: CASSSPRGANVLTF. The full variable domain, its missing parts supplied by reference TRBV5-1 and TRBJ2-6, is KAGVTQTPRYLIKTRGQQVTLSCSPISGHRSVSWYQQTPGQGLQFLFEYFSETQRNKGNFPGRFSGRQFSNSRSEMNVSTLELGDSALYLCASSSPRGANVLTFGAGSRLTVL.

This sequence joins TRBV30 and TRBJ2-3; D may be TRBD1 or TRBD2 (5 bases each). The germline CDR1 and CDR2 sequences are GTSNPN and SVGIG (reference sequence). This CDR3 is 16 amino acids long. V dropped 0 bases and J dropped 8 bases, with 21 bases sitting between them. The CDR3 region is CAWSVALAAKRGTQYF. The DNA of the CDR3 is TGTGCCTGGAGTGTAGCCCTAGCAGCCAAAAGGGGTACGCAGTATTTT.

J is TRBJ2-1 and V is TRBV29-1; D may match TRBD1 or TRBD2 (5 bases each). V was shortened by 4 bases and J by 7 bases, with 20 bases between the two germline ends. Germline CDR1 reads SQVTM; CDR2 reads ANQGSEA. The CDR3 contains 15 residues. DNA for the CDR3: TGCAGCGTTGGGGGGTTAGAGGCCGAAGGAAATGAGCAGTTCTTC. Protein: CSVGGLEAEGNEQFF.